This TCR beta chain was obtained from a study of blood T cell repertoires in COVID-19. Turning to the study itself: Samples came from the United States, Italy and Spain, spanning acute and convalescent COVID-19. T cells, B-cell-depleted T cells, or PBMCs provided the cDNA or gDNA that served as material.

In the source study's methods: Estimation of nucleated cell counts relied on the amplification of reference gene primers. Generated by immunoSEQ multiplex PCR, the TCRdb table keeps only in-frame clones and is missing some. That table gives V, J and clone size, and the DNA gave D and trimming. This table holds about 89,000 clones, 65% to 85% found once. This clone was recorded only once. This sequence originates from a woman of 80 years or more with acute or convalescent COVID-19. Sequencing was carried out using peripheral blood.

CDR3 nucleotides: TGTGCCAGTAGTATAGGAGGAGAGACCCAGTACTTC. This gives the protein CASSIGGETQYF. The rearrangement links TRBV19 to TRBJ2-5; D not resolved. This CDR3 region has 12 residues. CDR1 is LNHDA and CDR2 is SQIVND in the germline V gene (reference sequence). Trimming removed 1 base at V and 4 bases at J, with 4 bases between. The complete variable domain, with remaining parts taken from reference TRBV19 and TRBJ2-5, reads DGGITQSPKYLFRKEGQNVTLSCEQNLNHDAMYWYRQDPGQGLRLIYYSQIVNDFQKGDIAEGYSVSREKKESFPLTVTSAQKNPTAFYLCASSIGGETQYFGPGTRLLVL.